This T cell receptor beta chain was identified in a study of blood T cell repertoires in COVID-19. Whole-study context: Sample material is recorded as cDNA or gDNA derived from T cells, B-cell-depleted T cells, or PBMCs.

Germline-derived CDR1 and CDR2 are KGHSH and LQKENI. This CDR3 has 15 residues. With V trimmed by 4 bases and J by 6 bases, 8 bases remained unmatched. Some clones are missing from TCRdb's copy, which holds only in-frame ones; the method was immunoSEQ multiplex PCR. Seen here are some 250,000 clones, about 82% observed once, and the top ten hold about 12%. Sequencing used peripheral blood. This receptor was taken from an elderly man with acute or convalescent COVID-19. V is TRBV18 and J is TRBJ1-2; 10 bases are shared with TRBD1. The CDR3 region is CASSLEGQGLDGYTF. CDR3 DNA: TGTGCCAGCTCACTAGAGGGACAGGGGCTTGATGGCTACACCTTC.